This T cell receptor (beta chain) emerged from a study of T-cell reconstitution after alpha-beta-depleted transplantation in children. Unique molecular identifiers were incorporated during preparation of the TCRbeta library. TCRdb re-derived calls from the PCR reads in MiXCR, one entry per CDR3 protein. The sample lists a few hundred thousand distinct CDR3 sequences, about 9.4% seen once, with around 2.3% in the top ten. In the case of this clonotype: Germline is not matched at one junction end, which may reflect a read error.

This CDR3 has 13 amino acids. This sample comprised PBMCs from the stem cell graft donor, obtained from the stem cell graft. This sequence joins TRBV12-3 or TRBV12-4 and TRBJ1-2, with D perhaps TRBD1 (5 bases). The origin of this receptor is a human donor who donated a stem cell graft to a child with acute lymphoblastic leukemia. CDR3 sequence (DNA): TGTGCCAGCAGTTGGGACGGCGTTGTGCGGACCCGCTTC. It specifies CASSWDGVVRTRF.